This T cell receptor beta chain is from a study of cytomegalovirus exposure and HLA in healthy donors. The sample holds one count of this clone. The primer mix had 60 Vbeta and 13 Jbeta primers. The assay was immunoSEQ multiplex PCR, and TCRdb's table has in-frame clones only and misses some. The table records some 130,000 clones, around 77% of them present only once. Germline-derived CDR1 and CDR2 are SGHRS and YFSETQ. The V and J ends lost 5 bases and 9 bases, in that order; junction bases with no gene match: 17. There are 15 residues in the CDR3. The rearrangement uses TRBV5-1 and TRBJ2-7; 7 bases map to TRBD1. This TCR derives from a man aged 25-45 years in good health and CMV-seronegative. Input material: PBMCs. In DNA, the CDR3 is TGCGCCAGCAGTTCGACCGGGACAGTGAGGGAAGGGCAGTACTTC. This translates into CASSSTGTVREGQYF.